This is a list of T cell receptor beta chains from one sample in a study of blood T cell repertoires in COVID-19. Profiling relied on immunoSEQ multiplex PCR, and the TCRdb table lists in-frame clones only, not all of them. This table holds tens of thousands of clones, about 78% found once. Sequencing was done on a sample of peripheral blood. These receptors were collected from an elderly woman with acute or convalescent COVID-19. CDR3s include the opening cysteine and the closing phenylalanine or tryptophan. A D gene is named only where the DNA matches it firmly. The size entry is marked missing in some rows and otherwise reads once, few, many or a size class.

D: NA
J: TRBJ1-2
V: TRBV4-2
size: NA
CDR3: CASSLLRGFDGYTF
DNA: TGTGCCAGCAGCCTACTCAGGGGTTTTGATGGCTACACCTTC

D: TRBD2
J: TRBJ2-3
V: TRBV5-5
size: NA
CDR3: CASSFGLAGVQPTDTQYF
DNA: TGTGCCAGCAGCTTCGGGCTAGCGGGAGTTCAACCCACAGATACGCAGTATTTT

D: TRBD1
J: TRBJ1-4
V: TRBV30
size: once
CDR3: CAWSDRGGEKLFF
DNA: TGTGCCTGGTCGGACAGGGGAGGGGAAAAACTGTTTTTT

D: NA
J: TRBJ1-4
V: TRBV5-1
size: NA
CDR3: CASSLVVGTQLRSGSNEKLFF
DNA: TGCGCCAGCAGCTTGGTCGTTGGGACACAACTAAGGAGTGGGTCTAATGAAAAACTGTTTTTT

D: NA
J: TRBJ2-3
V: TRBV14
size: NA
CDR3: CASSQGISSVGTDTQYF
DNA: TGTGCCAGCAGCCAGGGTATATCGAGCGTCGGCACAGATACGCAGTATTTT

D: TRBD2
J: TRBJ2-5
V: TRBV30
size: NA
CDR3: CAWNTRGGPQETQYF
DNA: TGTGCCTGGAATACTCGCGGGGGACCGCAAGAGACCCAGTACTTC

D: TRBD2
J: TRBJ2-1
V: TRBV5-4
size: few
CDR3: CATQKGGRSSYNEQFF
DNA: TGTGCCACCCAAAAGGGCGGGAGGTCCTCCTACAATGAGCAGTTCTTC

D: TRBD2
J: TRBJ2-5
V: TRBV27
size: once
CDR3: CASSKSGRVGETQYF
DNA: TGTGCCAGCAGTAAAAGCGGGAGGGTGGGGGAGACCCAGTACTTC

D: TRBD1
J: TRBJ1-3
V: TRBV28
size: NA
CDR3: CASSFRTGGSGNTIYF
DNA: TGTGCCAGCAGTTTTCGGACAGGGGGCTCTGGAAACACCATATATTTT

D: NA
J: TRBJ2-5
V: TRBV3-1/TRBV3-2
size: few
CDR3: CASSPQQSRETQYF
DNA: TGTGCCAGCAGCCCCCAACAGAGTCGAGAGACCCAGTACTTC

D: TRBD2
J: TRBJ2-5
V: TRBV28
size: NA
CDR3: CASSFRLADIQETQYF
DNA: TGTGCCAGCAGTTTCCGGCTAGCGGATATCCAAGAGACCCAGTACTTC

D: TRBD2
J: TRBJ2-1
V: TRBV7-8
size: few
CDR3: CALAENNEQFF
DNA: TGTGCCCTAGCGGAAAACAATGAGCAGTTCTTC

D: TRBD2
J: TRBJ2-5
V: TRBV28
size: NA
CDR3: CASSRTGTSKETQYF
DNA: TGTGCCAGCAGCCGTACCGGGACTAGTAAAGAGACCCAGTACTTC

D: TRBD1
J: TRBJ2-6
V: TRBV11-3
size: NA
CDR3: CASSPWTGSGANVLTF
DNA: TGTGCCAGCAGCCCCTGGACAGGGTCTGGGGCCAACGTCCTGACTTTC